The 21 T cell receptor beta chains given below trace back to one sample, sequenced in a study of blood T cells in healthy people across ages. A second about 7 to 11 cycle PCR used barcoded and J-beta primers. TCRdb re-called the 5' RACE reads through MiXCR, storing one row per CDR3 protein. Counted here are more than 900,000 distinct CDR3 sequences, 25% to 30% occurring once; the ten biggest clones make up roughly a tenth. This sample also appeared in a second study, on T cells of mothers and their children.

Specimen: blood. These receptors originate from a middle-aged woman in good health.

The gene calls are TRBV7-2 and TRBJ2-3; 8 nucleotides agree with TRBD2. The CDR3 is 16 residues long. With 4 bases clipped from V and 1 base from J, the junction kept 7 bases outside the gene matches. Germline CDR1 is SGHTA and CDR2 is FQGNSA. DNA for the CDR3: TGTGCCAGCAGCTCCCAAGCGGGGGTGGGCACAGATACGCAGTATTTT. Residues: CASSSQAGVGTDTQYF.

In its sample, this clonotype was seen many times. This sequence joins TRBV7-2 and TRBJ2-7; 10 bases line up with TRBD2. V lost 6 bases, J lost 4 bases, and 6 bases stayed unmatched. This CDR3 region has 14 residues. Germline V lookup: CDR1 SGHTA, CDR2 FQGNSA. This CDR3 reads CASSTSGGGYEQYF. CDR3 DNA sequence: TGTGCCAGCAGTACAAGCGGGGGGGGGTACGAGCAGTACTTC.

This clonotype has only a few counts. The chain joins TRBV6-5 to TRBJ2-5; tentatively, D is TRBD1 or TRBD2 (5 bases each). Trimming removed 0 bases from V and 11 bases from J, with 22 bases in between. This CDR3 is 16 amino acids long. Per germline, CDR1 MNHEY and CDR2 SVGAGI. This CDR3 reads CASSYSPTAASGEQYF. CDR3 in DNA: TGTGCCAGCAGTTACTCGCCGACAGCGGCCTCTGGGGAGCAGTACTTC.

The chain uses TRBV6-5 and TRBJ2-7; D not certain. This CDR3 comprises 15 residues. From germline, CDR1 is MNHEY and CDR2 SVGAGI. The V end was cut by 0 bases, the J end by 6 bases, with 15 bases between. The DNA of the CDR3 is TGTGCCAGCAGTTACTCGAACCGCCTCCTGGGCGAGCAGTACTTC. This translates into CASSYSNRLLGEQYF.

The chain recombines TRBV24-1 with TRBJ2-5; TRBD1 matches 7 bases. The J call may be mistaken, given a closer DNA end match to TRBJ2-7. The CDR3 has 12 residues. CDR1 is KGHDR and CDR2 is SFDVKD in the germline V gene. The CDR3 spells CATANRGDEQYF. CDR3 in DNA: TGTGCCACCGCAAACAGGGGCGACGAGCAGTACTTC.

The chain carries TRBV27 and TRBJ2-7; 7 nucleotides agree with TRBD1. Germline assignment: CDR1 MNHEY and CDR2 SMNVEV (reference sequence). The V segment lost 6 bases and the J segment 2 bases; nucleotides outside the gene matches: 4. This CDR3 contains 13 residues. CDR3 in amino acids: CASRDRSAYEQYF. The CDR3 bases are TGTGCCAGCAGGGACAGGTCCGCCTACGAGCAGTACTTC.

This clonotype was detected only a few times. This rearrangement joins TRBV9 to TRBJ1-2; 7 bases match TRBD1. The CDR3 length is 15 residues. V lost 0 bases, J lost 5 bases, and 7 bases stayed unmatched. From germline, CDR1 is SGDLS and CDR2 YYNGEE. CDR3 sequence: CASSVATGQLYGYTF. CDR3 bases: TGTGCCAGCAGCGTAGCTACGGGACAGTTATATGGCTACACCTTC.

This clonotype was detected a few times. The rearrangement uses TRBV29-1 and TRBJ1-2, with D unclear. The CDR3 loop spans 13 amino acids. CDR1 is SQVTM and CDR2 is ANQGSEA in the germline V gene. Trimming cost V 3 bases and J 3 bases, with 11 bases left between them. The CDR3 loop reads CSVEVENYYGYTF. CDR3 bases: TGCAGCGTTGAGGTAGAGAACTACTATGGCTACACCTTC.

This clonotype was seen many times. In DNA, the CDR3 is TGCGCCAGCAGCTTATCGACAGCAACTAATGAAAAACTGTTTTTT. It yields the protein CASSLSTATNEKLFF. The chain links TRBV5-1 to TRBJ1-4, with a weak D call TRBD1 (5 bases). This CDR3 has 15 residues. V lost 2 bases, J lost 0 bases, and 8 bases lay in between. Germline V gene data show CDR1 as SGHRS and CDR2 as YFSETQ.

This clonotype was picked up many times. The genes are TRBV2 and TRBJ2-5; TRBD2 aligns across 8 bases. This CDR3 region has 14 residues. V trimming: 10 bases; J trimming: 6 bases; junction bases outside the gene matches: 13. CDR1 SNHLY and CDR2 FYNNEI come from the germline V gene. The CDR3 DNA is TGTGCCACCCTCCCCGGGACTAGTGGGCAGACCCAGTACTTC. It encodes CATLPGTSGQTQYF.

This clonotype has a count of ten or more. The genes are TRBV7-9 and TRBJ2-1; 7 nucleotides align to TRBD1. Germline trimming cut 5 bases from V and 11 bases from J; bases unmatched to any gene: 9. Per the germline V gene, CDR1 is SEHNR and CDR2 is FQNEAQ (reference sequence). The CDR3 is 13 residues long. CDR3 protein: CASSLWDRWQQFF. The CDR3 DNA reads TGTGCCAGCAGCCTGTGGGACAGATGGCAGCAGTTCTTC.

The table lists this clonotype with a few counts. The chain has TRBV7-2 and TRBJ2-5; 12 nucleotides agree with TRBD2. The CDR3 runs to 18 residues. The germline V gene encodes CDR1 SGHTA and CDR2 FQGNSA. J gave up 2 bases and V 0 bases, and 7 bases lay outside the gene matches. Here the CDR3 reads CASSLAPSGGAIQETQYF. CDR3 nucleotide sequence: TGTGCCAGCAGCTTAGCCCCTAGCGGGGGGGCGATTCAAGAGACCCAGTACTTC.

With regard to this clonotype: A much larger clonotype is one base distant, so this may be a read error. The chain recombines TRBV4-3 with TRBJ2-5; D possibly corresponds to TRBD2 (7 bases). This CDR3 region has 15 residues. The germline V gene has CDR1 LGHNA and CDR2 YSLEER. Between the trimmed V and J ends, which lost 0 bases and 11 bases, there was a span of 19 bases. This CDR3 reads CASSQDRTGRGKQYF. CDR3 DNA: TGCGCCAGCAGCCAAGATCGTACAGGGCGGGGGAAGCAGTACTTC.

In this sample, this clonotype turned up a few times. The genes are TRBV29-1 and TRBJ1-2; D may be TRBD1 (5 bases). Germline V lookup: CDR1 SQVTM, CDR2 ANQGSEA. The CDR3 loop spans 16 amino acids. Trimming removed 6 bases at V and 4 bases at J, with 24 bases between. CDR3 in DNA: TGCAGCGTCCCAGACGGATTCCGCTTTAGGGGCTATGGCTACACCTTC. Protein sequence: CSVPDGFRFRGYGYTF.

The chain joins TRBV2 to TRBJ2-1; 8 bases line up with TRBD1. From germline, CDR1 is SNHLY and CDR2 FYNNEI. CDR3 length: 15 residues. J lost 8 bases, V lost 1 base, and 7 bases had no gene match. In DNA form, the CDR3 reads TGTGCCAGCAGTGAAGGACAGGGGAAGGTCGATGAGCAGTTCTTC. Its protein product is CASSEGQGKVDEQFF.

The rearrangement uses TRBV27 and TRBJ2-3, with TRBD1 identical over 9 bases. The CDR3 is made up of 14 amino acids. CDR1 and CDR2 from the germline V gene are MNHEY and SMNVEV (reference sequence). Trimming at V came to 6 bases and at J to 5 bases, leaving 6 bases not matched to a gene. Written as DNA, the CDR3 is TGTGCCAGCAGGCTCAGGACAGGGGAAGATACGCAGTATTTT. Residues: CASRLRTGEDTQYF.

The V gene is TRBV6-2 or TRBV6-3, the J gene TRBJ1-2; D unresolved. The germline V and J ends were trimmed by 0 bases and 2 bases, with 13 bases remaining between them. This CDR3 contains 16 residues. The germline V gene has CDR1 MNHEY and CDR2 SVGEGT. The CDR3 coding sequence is TGTGCCAGCAGTTACTCTCCCGGGCAGTTCAACTATGGCTACACCTTC. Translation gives CASSYSPGQFNYGYTF.

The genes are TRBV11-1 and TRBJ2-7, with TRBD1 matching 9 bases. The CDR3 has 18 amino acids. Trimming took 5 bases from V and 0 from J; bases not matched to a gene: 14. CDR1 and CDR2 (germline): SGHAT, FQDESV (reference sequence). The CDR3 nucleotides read TGTGCCAGCAGCCAAGGATGGGGACAGGGATTAAGCTCCTACGAGCAGTACTTC. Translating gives CASSQGWGQGLSSYEQYF.

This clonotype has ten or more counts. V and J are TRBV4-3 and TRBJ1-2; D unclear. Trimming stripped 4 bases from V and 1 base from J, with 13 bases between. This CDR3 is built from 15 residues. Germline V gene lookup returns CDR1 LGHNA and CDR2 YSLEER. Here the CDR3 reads CASSRDRTFNYGYTF. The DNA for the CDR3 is TGCGCCAGCAGCCGAGATCGGACCTTTAACTATGGCTACACCTTC.

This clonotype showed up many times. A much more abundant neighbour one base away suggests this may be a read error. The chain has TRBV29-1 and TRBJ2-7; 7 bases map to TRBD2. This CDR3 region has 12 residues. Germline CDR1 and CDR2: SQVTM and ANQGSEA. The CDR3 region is CSGESGGYEQYF. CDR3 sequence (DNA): TGCAGCGGTGAATCGGGGGGCTACGAGCAGTACTTC.

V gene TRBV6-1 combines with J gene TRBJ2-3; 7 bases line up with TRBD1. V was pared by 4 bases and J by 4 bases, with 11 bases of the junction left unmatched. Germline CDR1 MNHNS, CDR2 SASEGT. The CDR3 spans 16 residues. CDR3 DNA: TGTGCCAGCAGTGGACTGGGGTCGCAGGGGGCAGATACGCAGTATTTT. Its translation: CASSGLGSQGADTQYF.